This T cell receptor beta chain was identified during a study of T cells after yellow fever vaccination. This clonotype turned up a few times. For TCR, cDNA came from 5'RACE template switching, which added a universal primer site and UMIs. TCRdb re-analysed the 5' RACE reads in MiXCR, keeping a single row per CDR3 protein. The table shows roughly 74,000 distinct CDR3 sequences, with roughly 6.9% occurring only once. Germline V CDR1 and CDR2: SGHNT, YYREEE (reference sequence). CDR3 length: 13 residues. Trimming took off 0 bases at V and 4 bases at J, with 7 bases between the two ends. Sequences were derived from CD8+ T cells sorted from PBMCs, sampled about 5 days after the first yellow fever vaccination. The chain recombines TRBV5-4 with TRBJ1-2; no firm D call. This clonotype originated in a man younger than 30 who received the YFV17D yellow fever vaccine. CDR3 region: CASSLDAGYGYTF. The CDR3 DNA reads TGTGCCAGCAGCTTGGATGCAGGCTATGGCTACACCTTC.